Sequencing of this T cell receptor (beta chain) was carried out in a study of T-cell memory formation after mild COVID-19. Study conclusions and caveats: Contracting clones from day 15 to 85 showed balanced CD4/CD8; later expanders favored CD4+. The CD4+ clones that contracted clustered mainly within CM and EM, and the CD8+ clones concentrated in EMRA.

There are a few counts of this clonotype. The antigen is unknown. TCRdb processed the 5' RACE reads anew with MiXCR; each CDR3 protein has one entry. The data hold under 400,000 distinct CDR3 sequences, with roughly 21% observed a single time. The CDR3 spans 17 residues. From germline, CDR1 is LNHDA and CDR2 SQIVND (reference sequence). Trimming left V 7 bases short and J 6 bases short, with 24 bases between. The chain carries TRBV19 and TRBJ2-2; D is perhaps TRBD2 (6 bases). Sequenced: PBMCs or a T cell subset sorted from them (not recorded which). The sequence was collected from an adult woman who had mild COVID-19 (a few samples of this study predate the infection). Cell type and time point are not known. The CDR3 region has the DNA TGTGCCAGTACCCGATATTTAACGGGACTTCTCTCCGGGGAGCTGTTTTTT. Protein sequence: CASTRYLTGLLSGELFF.